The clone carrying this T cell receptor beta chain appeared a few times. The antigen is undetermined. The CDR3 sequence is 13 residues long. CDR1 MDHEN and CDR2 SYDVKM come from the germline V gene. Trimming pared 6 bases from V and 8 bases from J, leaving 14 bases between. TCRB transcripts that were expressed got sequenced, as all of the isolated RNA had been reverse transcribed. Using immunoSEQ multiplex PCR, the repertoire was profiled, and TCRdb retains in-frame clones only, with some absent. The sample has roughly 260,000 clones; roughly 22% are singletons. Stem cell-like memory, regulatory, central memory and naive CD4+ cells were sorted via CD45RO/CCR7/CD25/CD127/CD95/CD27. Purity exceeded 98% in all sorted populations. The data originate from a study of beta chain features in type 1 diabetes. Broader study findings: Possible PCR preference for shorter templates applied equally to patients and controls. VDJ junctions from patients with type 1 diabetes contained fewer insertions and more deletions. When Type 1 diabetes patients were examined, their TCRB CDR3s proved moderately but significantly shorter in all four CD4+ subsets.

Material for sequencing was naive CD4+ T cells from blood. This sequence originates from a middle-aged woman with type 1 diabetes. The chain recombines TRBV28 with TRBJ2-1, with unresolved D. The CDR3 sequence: CASSTNLDDEQFF. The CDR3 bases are TGTGCCAGCAGCACTAACCTAGACGATGAGCAGTTCTTC. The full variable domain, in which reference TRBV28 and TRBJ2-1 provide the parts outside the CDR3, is DVKVTQSSRYLVKRTGEKVFLECVQDMDHENMFWYRQDPGLGLRLIYFSYDVKMKEKGDIPEGYSVSREKKERFSLILESASTNQTSMYLCASSTNLDDEQFFGPGTRLTVL.